Reported below is one T cell receptor (beta chain). This record comes from a study of technical replicates of blood from four donors. Only in-frame clones appear in the TCRdb table, and some are missing; sequencing was by immunoSEQ multiplex PCR. The sample has some 56,000 clones; about 95% are singletons. V dropped 0 bases and J dropped 7; count of bases not matched to a gene: 8. The CDR3 runs to 16 residues. CDR1 is SEHNR and CDR2 is FQNEAQ in the germline V gene (reference sequence). The source is a human donor in good health. Some clones in this sample may be carry-over from other donors' samples. This rearrangement joins TRBV7-9 to TRBJ1-2; 10 bases are a match to TRBD1. Material for sequencing was PBMCs. CDR3 in amino acids: CASSLASGQGLSGYTF. CDR3 DNA: TGTGCCAGCAGCTTAGCTTCGGGACAGGGGTTGTCTGGCTACACCTTC.